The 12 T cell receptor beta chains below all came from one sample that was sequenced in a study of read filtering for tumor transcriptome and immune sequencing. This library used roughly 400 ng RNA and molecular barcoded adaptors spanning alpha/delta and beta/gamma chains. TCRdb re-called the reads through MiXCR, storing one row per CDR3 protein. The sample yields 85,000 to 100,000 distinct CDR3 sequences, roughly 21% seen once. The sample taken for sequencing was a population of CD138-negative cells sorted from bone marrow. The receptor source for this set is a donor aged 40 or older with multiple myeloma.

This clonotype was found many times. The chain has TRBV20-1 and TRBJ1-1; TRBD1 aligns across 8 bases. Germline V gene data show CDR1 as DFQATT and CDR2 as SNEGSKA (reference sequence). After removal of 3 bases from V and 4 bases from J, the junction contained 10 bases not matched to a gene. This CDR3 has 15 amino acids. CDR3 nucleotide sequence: TGCAGTGCTAGGCCCTGGACAGGGAGGGGCACTGAAGCTTTCTTT. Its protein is CSARPWTGRGTEAFF.

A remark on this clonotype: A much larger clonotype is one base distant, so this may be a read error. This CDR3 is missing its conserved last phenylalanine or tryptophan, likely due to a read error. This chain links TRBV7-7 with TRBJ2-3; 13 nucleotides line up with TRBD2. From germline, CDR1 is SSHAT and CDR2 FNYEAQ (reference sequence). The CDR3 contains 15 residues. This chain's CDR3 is CASSPGLAGLNTQYS. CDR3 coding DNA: TGTGCTAGCAGCCCGGGACTAGCGGGACTAAATACGCAGTATTCT.

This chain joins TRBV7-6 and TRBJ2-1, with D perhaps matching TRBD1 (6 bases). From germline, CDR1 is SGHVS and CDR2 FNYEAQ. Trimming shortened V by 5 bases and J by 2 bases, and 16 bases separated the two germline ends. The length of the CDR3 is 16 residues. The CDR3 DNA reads TGTGCCAGCAGCCTCTCTGAGACAGGACCCTACAATGAGCAGTTCTTC. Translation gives CASSLSETGPYNEQFF.

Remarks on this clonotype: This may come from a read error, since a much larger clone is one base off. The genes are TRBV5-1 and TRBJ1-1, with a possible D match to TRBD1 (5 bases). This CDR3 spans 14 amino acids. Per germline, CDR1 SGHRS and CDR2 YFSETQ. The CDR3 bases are TGCGCCAGCAGCCCCGGGGGATGGAACACTGAAGCTCTCTTT. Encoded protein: CASSPGGWNTEALF.

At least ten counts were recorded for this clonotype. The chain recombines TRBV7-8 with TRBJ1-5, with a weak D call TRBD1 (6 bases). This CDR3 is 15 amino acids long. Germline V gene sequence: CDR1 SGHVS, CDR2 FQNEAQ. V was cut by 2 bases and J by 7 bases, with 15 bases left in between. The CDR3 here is CASSLRLGAGQPQHF. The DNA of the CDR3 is TGTGCCAGCAGCTTACGATTGGGGGCGGGACAGCCCCAGCATTTT.

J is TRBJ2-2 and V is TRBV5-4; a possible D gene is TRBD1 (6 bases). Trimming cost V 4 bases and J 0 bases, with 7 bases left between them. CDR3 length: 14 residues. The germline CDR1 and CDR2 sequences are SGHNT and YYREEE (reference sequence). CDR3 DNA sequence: TGTGCCAGCAGCCGGACAGCGAACACCGGGGAGCTGTTTTTT. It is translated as CASSRTANTGELFF. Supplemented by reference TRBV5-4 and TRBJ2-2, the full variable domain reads ETGVTQSPTHLIKTRGQQVTLRCSSQSGHNTVSWYQQALGQGPQFIFQYYREEENGRGNFPPRFSGLQFPNYSSELNVNALELDDSALYLCASSRTANTGELFFGEGSRLTVL.

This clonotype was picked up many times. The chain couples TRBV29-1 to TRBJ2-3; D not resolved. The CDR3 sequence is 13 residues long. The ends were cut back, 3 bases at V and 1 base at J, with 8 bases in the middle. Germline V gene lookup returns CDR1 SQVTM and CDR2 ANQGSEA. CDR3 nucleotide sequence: TGCAGCGTTGAGGGATCCGGCACAGATACGCAGTATTTT. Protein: CSVEGSGTDTQYF.

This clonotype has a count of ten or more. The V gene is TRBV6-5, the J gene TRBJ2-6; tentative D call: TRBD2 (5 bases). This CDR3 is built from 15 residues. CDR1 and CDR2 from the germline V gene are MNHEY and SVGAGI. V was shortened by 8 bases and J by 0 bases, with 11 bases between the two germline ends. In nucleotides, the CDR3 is TGTGCCAGCCGCTCTGGGAGCTCTGGGGCCAACGTCCTGACTTTC. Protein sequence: CASRSGSSGANVLTF.

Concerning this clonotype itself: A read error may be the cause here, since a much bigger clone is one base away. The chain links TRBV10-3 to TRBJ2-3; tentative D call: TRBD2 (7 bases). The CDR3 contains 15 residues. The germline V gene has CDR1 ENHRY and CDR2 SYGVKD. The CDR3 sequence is CATSDGGGPTDTQYF. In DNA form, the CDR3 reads TGTGCCACCAGTGATGGGGGGGGCCCCACAGATACGCAGTATTTT.

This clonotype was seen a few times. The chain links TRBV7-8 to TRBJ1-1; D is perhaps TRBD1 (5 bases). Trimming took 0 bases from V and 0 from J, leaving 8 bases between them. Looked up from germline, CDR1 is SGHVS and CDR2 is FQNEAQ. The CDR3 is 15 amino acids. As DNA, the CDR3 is TGTGCCAGCAGCTTAGCGCTCAGGGTGAACACTGAAGCTTTCTTT. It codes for CASSLALRVNTEAFF.

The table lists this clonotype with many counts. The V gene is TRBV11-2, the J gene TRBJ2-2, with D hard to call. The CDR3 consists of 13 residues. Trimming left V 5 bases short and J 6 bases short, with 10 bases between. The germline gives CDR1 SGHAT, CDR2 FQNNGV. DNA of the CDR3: TGTGCCAGCAGCATCCTCACACCCGGGGAGCTGTTTTTT. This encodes CASSILTPGELFF. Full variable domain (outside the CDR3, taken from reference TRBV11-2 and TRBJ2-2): EAGVAQSPRYKIIEKRQSVAFWCNPISGHATLYWYQQILGQGPKLLIQFQNNGVVDDSQLPKDRFSAERLKGVDSTLKIQPAKLEDSAVYLCASSILTPGELFFGEGSRLTVL.

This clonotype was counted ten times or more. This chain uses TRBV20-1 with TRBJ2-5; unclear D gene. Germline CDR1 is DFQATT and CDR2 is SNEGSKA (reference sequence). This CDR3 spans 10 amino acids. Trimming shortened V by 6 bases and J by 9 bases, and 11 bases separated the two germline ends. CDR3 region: CSAGSLAQYF. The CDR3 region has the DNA TGCAGTGCAGGGTCGTTGGCCCAGTACTTC.